This TCR beta chain was profiled in a study of blood T cell repertoires in COVID-19. Study in general: Donors in the United States, Italy and Spain gave samples during acute or convalescent COVID-19.

Method: immunoSEQ multiplex PCR; TCRdb's copy keeps in-frame clones and lacks some. The sample lists about 140,000 clones; over 70% were seen once. Germline CDR1 reads SGHTA; CDR2 reads FQGTGA. Trimming shortened V by 5 bases and J by 9 bases, and 8 bases separated the two germline ends. The CDR3 covers 11 residues. V is TRBV7-3 and J is TRBJ2-1; D is ambiguous. The clonotype comes from an older man who had recovered from COVID-19. Sequenced sample: peripheral blood. CDR3 sequence: CASSNLGEQFF. The CDR3 DNA reads as TGTGCCAGCAGCAACCTCGGTGAGCAGTTCTTC.